These 16 T cell receptor beta chains were sequenced from one sample in a study of shared clonotypes between healthy human individuals. Using immunoSEQ multiplex PCR, the repertoire was profiled, and TCRdb retains in-frame clones only, with some absent. The sample consists of some 2,000,000 clones, 85% to 95% of them appearing once. What was sequenced was naive CD4+ T cells sorted from blood. Subset given: CD45RA+ positively selected. These TCRs come from a man aged 18 to 30 in good health.

The chain joins TRBV6-6 to TRBJ1-5, with 7 positions matching TRBD1. There are 16 residues in the CDR3. V lost 4 bases to trimming and J lost 0 bases; unmatched junction nucleotides: 6. Per the germline V gene, CDR1 is MNHNY and CDR2 is SVGAGI (reference sequence). The DNA of the CDR3 is TGTGCCAGCAGTTCAGGACAGGTCAATAGCAATCAGCCCCAGCATTTT. Residues: CASSSGQVNSNQPQHF.

This clone occurred once. The sample has other DNA sequences that encode this CDR3 too. The rearrangement uses TRBV30 and TRBJ2-5, with D unclear. CDR1 is GTSNPN and CDR2 is SVGIG in the germline V gene (reference sequence). The V end lost 3 bases, the J end lost 2 bases, and 4 bases lay between the germline ends. The CDR3 length is 11 residues. Written as DNA, the CDR3 is TGTGCCTGGAGCCAGCAAGAGACCCAGTACTTC. It yields the protein CAWSQQETQYF.

The chain joins TRBV25-1 to TRBJ2-5; no clear D gene. Trimming removed 2 bases at V and 4 bases at J, with 17 bases between. This CDR3 spans 16 amino acids. Germline CDR1 MGHDK, CDR2 SYGVNS. CDR3 residues: CASSEVAGTGLETQYF. In DNA, the CDR3 is TGTGCCAGCAGTGAAGTGGCAGGTACCGGTCTAGAGACCCAGTACTTC.

The gene calls are TRBV9 and TRBJ2-5; D is uncertain. The CDR3 is 14 amino acids. Trimming took 0 bases from V and 1 from J, leaving 7 bases between them. Germline V gene lookup returns CDR1 SGDLS and CDR2 YYNGEE. In nucleotides, the CDR3 is TGTGCCAGCAGCGTAGACCTCTTCCAAGAGACCCAGTACTTC. This translates into CASSVDLFQETQYF.

The rearrangement uses TRBV4-1 and TRBJ1-2; a possible D gene is TRBD1 (6 bases). Germline assignment: CDR1 MGHRA and CDR2 YSYEKL. Trimming shortened V by 4 bases and J by 8 bases, and 20 bases separated the two germline ends. This CDR3 is built from 15 residues. CDR3 region: CASSPTGYNRAGYTF. CDR3 DNA sequence: TGCGCCAGCAGCCCGACGGGCTATAACAGGGCCGGCTACACCTTC.

This clone was detected once. CDR3 in amino acids: CASSQPGTGDGYTF. The CDR3 region has the DNA TGCGCCAGCAGCCAACCGGGTACAGGGGATGGCTACACCTTC. V usage is TRBV5-1 and J usage is TRBJ1-2; 7 bases are shared with TRBD1. The V and J ends lost 4 bases and 6 bases, in that order; junction bases with no gene match: 9. CDR1 is SGHRS and CDR2 is YFSETQ in the germline V gene. This CDR3 region has 14 residues.

This sequence joins TRBV27 and TRBJ2-5; D gene unclear. V dropped 4 bases and J dropped 1 base, with 13 bases sitting between them. The CDR3 spans 15 residues. Germline V gene data show CDR1 as MNHEY and CDR2 as SMNVEV (reference sequence). CDR3 sequence (DNA): TGTGCCAGCAGTTCTCTGGCAGGCCGCCAAGAGACCCAGTACTTC. Translation: CASSSLAGRQETQYF.

This rearrangement joins TRBV14 to TRBJ2-3, with TRBD2 identical over 8 bases. Germline loops: CDR1 SGHDN, CDR2 FVKESK. This CDR3 region has 16 residues. V gave up 3 bases and J gave up 1 base; unmatched junction bases: 6. The DNA for the CDR3 is TGTGCCAGCAGCCAGGATAGCGGGATAGGCACAGATACGCAGTATTTT. Its protein is CASSQDSGIGTDTQYF.

With regard to this clone: The identical CDR3 is also encoded by other nucleotide sequences in the sample. The gene calls are TRBV5-1 and TRBJ1-4, with TRBD1 as a possible D gene (6 bases). Germline CDR1 reads SGHRS; CDR2 reads YFSETQ. The CDR3 sequence is 14 residues long. V lost 0 bases and J 8 bases, leaving 11 bases between the germline ends. CDR3 residues: CASSLGQGREKLFF. The CDR3 nucleotides are TGCGCCAGCAGCTTGGGGCAGGGGCGAGAAAAACTGTTTTTT.

The V call is TRBV5-1, the J call TRBJ1-4, with 7 bases identical to TRBD1. Trimming took 4 bases from V and 7 from J; bases not matched to a gene: 7. The CDR3 runs to 14 residues. Germline values: CDR1 SGHRS, CDR2 YFSETQ. This CDR3 is CASSEGATSEKLFF. DNA of the CDR3: TGCGCCAGCAGCGAGGGGGCGACAAGTGAAAAACTGTTTTTT.

The chain couples TRBV7-2 to TRBJ1-4; 7 nucleotides match TRBD1. Germline trimming cut 5 bases from V and 2 bases from J; bases unmatched to any gene: 2. This CDR3 region has 14 residues. CDR1 and CDR2 from the germline V gene are SGHTA and FQGNSA. CDR3 sequence reads: CASSRDSTNEKLFF. The DNA for the CDR3 is TGTGCCAGCAGCCGGGACAGTACTAATGAAAAACTGTTTTTT.

The table lists this clone with a count of one. V is TRBV5-6 and J is TRBJ1-2, with 9 bases matching TRBD1. The V segment lost 4 bases and the J segment 4 bases; nucleotides outside the gene matches: 8. The V gene's germline CDR1 is SGHDT and CDR2 YYEEEE. The CDR3 consists of 15 residues. Here the CDR3 DNA reads TGTGCCAGCAGCCATCGGACAGGGGCGGTCTATGGCTACACCTTC. This sequence encodes CASSHRTGAVYGYTF.

There are many counts of this clone. The sample carries other DNA sequences with the same CDR3. The gene calls are TRBV15 and TRBJ2-7, with D hard to call. The CDR3 is 14 residues long. The germline CDR1 and CDR2 sequences are LNHNV and YYDKDF (reference sequence). The V end lost 5 bases, the J end lost 1 base, and 12 bases lay between the germline ends. The DNA for the CDR3 is TGTGCCACCAGCTCCGGGTCCGATTCCTACGAGCAGTACTTC. Amino acids: CATSSGSDSYEQYF.

The chain couples TRBV5-6 to TRBJ2-7; the D is unclear. Germline V CDR1 and CDR2: SGHDT, YYEEEE. The CDR3 loop spans 14 amino acids. The V end was cut by 0 bases, the J end by 2 bases, with 9 bases between. CDR3 DNA: TGTGCCAGCAGCTTGGATGGCGGTACCTACGAGCAGTACTTC. It yields the protein CASSLDGGTYEQYF.

This clone was recorded once. Other DNA sequences within the sample encode an identical CDR3. V usage is TRBV5-4 and J usage is TRBJ2-3; 8 bases agree with TRBD2. The CDR3 length is 15 residues. Germline V CDR1 and CDR2: SGHNT, YYREEE (reference sequence). V shed 1 base, J shed 1 base, and the junction held 2 bases outside the gene matches. CDR3 region: CASSLPGGGTDTQYF. CDR3 sequence (DNA): TGTGCCAGCAGCTTGCCGGGAGGGGGCACAGATACGCAGTATTTT.

This chain uses TRBV5-4 with TRBJ2-3, with D tentatively TRBD1 or TRBD2 (6 bases each). The CDR3 length is 17 residues. CDR1 and CDR2 from the germline V gene are SGHNT and YYREEE (reference sequence). Trimming took off 4 bases at V and 1 base at J, with 19 bases between the two ends. CDR3 nucleotide sequence: TGTGCCAGCAGCGATCCGTGGGGGGCCACACGCACAGATACGCAGTATTTT. Its translation is CASSDPWGATRTDTQYF.